The next 8 T cell receptor beta chains were all read from a single sample in a study of cytomegalovirus exposure and HLA in healthy donors. Repertoires were generated with immunoSEQ multiplex PCR, while TCRdb's copy carries only in-frame clones and drops some. The sample includes about 160,000 clones, 85% to 90% of them seen just once. Sequenced material: PBMCs. The receptors stem from a young woman in good health and CMV-seropositive.

The chain joins TRBV13 to TRBJ2-7, with 7 bases fitting TRBD2. The CDR3 length is 13 residues. With V trimmed by 6 bases and J by 6 bases, 8 bases remained unmatched. Germline lookup yields CDR1 PRHDT and CDR2 FYEKMQ (reference sequence). The chain's CDR3 is CASRVREIPEQYF. The CDR3 bases are TGTGCCAGCAGGGTGCGGGAGATCCCCGAGCAGTACTTC.

The chain employs TRBV29-1 and TRBJ2-2; D is unclear. This CDR3 is 15 amino acids long. Germline CDR1 SQVTM, CDR2 ANQGSEA. V lost 0 bases and J lost 8, with 16 bases in between. The CDR3 DNA reads as TGCAGCGTTGAAGATACCCGGAGAACACCGGGGGAGCTGTTTTTT. It yields the protein CSVEDTRRTPGELFF.

This clone has only a few counts. The gene calls are TRBV4-2 and TRBJ2-3, with unresolved D. The CDR3 is 14 residues long. Germline CDR1 reads LGHNA; CDR2 reads YNFKEQ. The V end was cut by 0 bases, the J end by 4 bases, with 8 bases between. CDR3 region: CASSQDAEADTQYF. For the CDR3, the DNA is TGTGCCAGCAGCCAAGATGCCGAGGCAGATACGCAGTATTTT.

The chain uses TRBV14 and TRBJ2-7, with 7 bases aligning to TRBD1. The CDR3 length is 15 residues. Germline assignment: CDR1 SGHDN and CDR2 FVKESK. Unmatched junction bases numbered 8, after V lost 4 bases and J lost 2 bases. CDR3 nucleotides: TGTGCCAGCAGCCCATTAGGGGGCAACGCCTACGAGCAGTACTTC. Translating gives CASSPLGGNAYEQYF.

A word on this clone: An end of the junction differs from the germline gene, which may be a read error. V is TRBV10-3 and J is TRBJ1-2; no definite D call. CDR1 is ENHRY and CDR2 is SYGVKD in the germline V gene. This CDR3 comprises 14 residues. The CDR3 sequence: CAIREYGLRGGYTF. The CDR3 DNA sequence: TGTGCCATCAGAGAGTATGGGTTGCGGGGTGGCTACACCTTC.

V gene TRBV2 combines with J gene TRBJ2-1; 7 bases agree with TRBD2. Germline V lookup: CDR1 SNHLY, CDR2 FYNNEI. CDR3 size: 14 residues. J gave up 2 bases and V 9 bases, and 7 bases lay outside the gene matches. The CDR3 bases are TGTGCCAGGGGCTCTAGCGGACCCTACAATGAGCAGTTCTTC. Protein sequence: CARGSSGPYNEQFF.

This chain links TRBV9 with TRBJ2-5, with TRBD2 identical over 7 bases. J lost 4 bases, V lost 2 bases, and 8 bases had no gene match. CDR1 is SGDLS, CDR2 YYNGEE, per germline. CDR3 length equals 15 residues. CDR3 DNA: TGTGCCAGCAGCGTCGACGGGACTAACGGAGAGACCCAGTACTTC. This translates into CASSVDGTNGETQYF. Filled out from reference TRBV9 and TRBJ2-5, the complete variable domain reads DSGVTQTPKHLITATGQRVTLRCSPRSGDLSVYWYQQSLDQGLQFLIQYYNGEERAKGNILERFSAQQFPDLHSELNLSSLELGDSALYFCASSVDGTNGETQYFGPGTRLLVL.

The genes are TRBV9 and TRBJ2-7, with TRBD2 identical over 9 bases. The V gene's germline CDR1 is SGDLS and CDR2 YYNGEE. This CDR3 contains 16 residues. The V and J ends lost 0 bases and 2 bases, in that order; junction bases with no gene match: 6. CDR3 DNA: TGTGCCAGCAGCGTAGATCCAGCGGGAGGTCCCTACGAGCAGTACTTC. Amino acid sequence: CASSVDPAGGPYEQYF.